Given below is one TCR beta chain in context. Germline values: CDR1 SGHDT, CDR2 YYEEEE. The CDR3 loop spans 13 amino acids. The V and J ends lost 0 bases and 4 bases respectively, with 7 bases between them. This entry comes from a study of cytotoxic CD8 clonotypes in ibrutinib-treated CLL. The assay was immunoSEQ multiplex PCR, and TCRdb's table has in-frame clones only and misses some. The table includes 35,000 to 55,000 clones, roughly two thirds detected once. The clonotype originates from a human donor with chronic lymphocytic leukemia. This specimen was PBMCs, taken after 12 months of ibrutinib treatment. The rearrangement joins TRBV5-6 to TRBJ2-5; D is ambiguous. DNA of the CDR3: TGTGCCAGCAGCTTGGCGACGGGAGAGACCCAGTACTTC. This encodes CASSLATGETQYF.